This T cell receptor beta chain was obtained from a study of control samples from healthy donors and cancer patients. V was pared by 3 bases and J by 7 bases, with 12 bases between. Germline CDR1 reads LGHNT; CDR2 reads FRNRAP. CDR3 length equals 14 residues. TCRdb's copy holds only in-frame clones and misses some; the assay was immunoSEQ multiplex PCR. This repertoire shows around 93,000 clones, roughly 92% found once; its top ten account for less than 3.5%. Sequencing used blood. V gene TRBV12-5 combines with J gene TRBJ2-2; unclear D gene. This TCR was recovered from a human donor in good health. The donor label of this sample is uncertain. CDR3 nucleotides: TGTGCTAGTGGTTTCGGTGGGAATATCGGGGAGCTGTTTTTT. Its translation is CASGFGGNIGELFF.